This T cell receptor beta chain originates from a study of T cell repertoires in cytomegalovirus infection. Study overall: Indicated by public TCR beta signatures were CMV infection and matching HLA type.

The germline gives CDR1 SGHTA, CDR2 FQGNSA. This CDR3 is built from 13 residues. Trimming took 1 base from V and 5 from J, leaving 8 bases between them. This clonotype showed up just a few times. What it recognizes is unknown. Study findings and constraints: Ex vivo responses were dominated by HLA-C-restricted CMV-specific TCR beta clonotypes.

In TCRdb, the reads were re-called with MiXCR into one record per CDR3 protein. The sample records fewer than 85,000 distinct CDR3 sequences, 3% to 4% being singletons. The receptor comes from a human donor in good health (CMV status not recorded). Some clones in this sample may be carry-over from other donors' samples. Sequenced sample: PBMCs. The V call is TRBV7-2, the J call TRBJ1-2; D is unresolved. The chain's CDR3 is CASSLEQKYGYTF. The CDR3 DNA reads TGTGCCAGCAGCTTAGAGCAGAAATATGGCTACACCTTC.